The T cell receptor (beta chain) under discussion was sequenced for a study of control samples from healthy donors and cancer patients. Sequenced by immunoSEQ multiplex PCR; TCRdb stores in-frame clones only, minus some. Of under 70,000 clones in the sample, roughly nine tenths are singletons; the top ten hold over 12%. The CDR3 runs to 12 residues. In germline, CDR1 is SGHTA, CDR2 FQGNSA. Trimming pared 5 bases from V and 5 bases from J, leaving 8 bases between. Sequencing was carried out using PBMCs. The chain couples TRBV7-2 to TRBJ2-3; D unclear. The TCR sequence derives from a man aged 60-69 years with head and neck cancer. The CDR3 DNA follows: TGTGCCAGCAGCCTACAGCTAGATACGCAGTATTTT. Translation gives CASSLQLDTQYF. Filled out from reference TRBV7-2 and TRBJ2-3, the complete variable domain reads GAGVSQSPSNKVTEKGKDVELRCDPISGHTALYWYRQSLGQGLEFLIYFQGNSAPDKSGLPSDRFSAERTGGSVSTLTIQRTQQEDSAVYLCASSLQLDTQYFGPGTRLTVL.